This entry features one T cell receptor (beta chain) sequence. These data originate in a study of blood T cell repertoires in COVID-19. Germline loops: CDR1 KGHSH, CDR2 LQKENI. CDR3 length: 15 amino acids. Trimming shortened V by 3 bases and J by 1 base, and 13 bases separated the two germline ends. Repertoires were generated with immunoSEQ multiplex PCR, while TCRdb's copy carries only in-frame clones and drops some. This table has a few hundred thousand clones, roughly 87% appearing once. The TCR sequence derives from a woman aged 30 to 39 who had recovered from COVID-19. The chain has TRBV18 and TRBJ2-7; D unresolved. Sequencing was performed on PBMCs or T cells enriched from blood (not recorded which). Here the CDR3 DNA reads TGTGCCAGCTCACCGGAGACGATCGGGTCCTACGAGCAGTACTTC. It encodes CASSPETIGSYEQYF.